The T cell receptor (beta chain) described here comes from a study of response to subunit inactivated influenza vaccine (dated by TCRdb to about 2018). Looking at the study overall: Deep quantitative profiling of the T cell receptor repertoire was used in the study to follow responses to a trivalent subunit inactivated influenza vaccine. The full study reports these points: The authors suggested that each seasonal influenza vaccination may recruit only a limited number of new T cells.

From cysteine to phenylalanine, the CDR3 is 14 amino acids long. The CDR3 DNA has 42 bases and is translated from base 1. V loses 2 bases of germline sequence and J loses 1 base, and the interval between the two ends is 11 bases. The germline V gene sets CDR1 to SQVTM and CDR2 to ANQGSEA. Details on this clonotype: The antigen it binds to is not known. Base qualities are missing; no much larger clone stands one base away.

To prepare the library, RT-PCR was applied. Sequencing was performed on an Illumina HiSeq 2500. TCRdb trimmed public reads at Q25 via fastp, called clones via MiXCR and kept in-frame beta chains. CDR3 protein duplicates are merged, each entry listing the most common genes and DNA. In all, the sample holds 800,000 or so distinct CDR3 sequences, and roughly 20% of those were seen once. The top ten clonotypes cover roughly 10% of the sample. The sequence was collected from a man over 45 who received an inactivated influenza vaccine. Donor details come from another sample of the same person, matched by shared clones. The source material was PBMCs from blood, sampled around 5 days after vaccination. The chain joins TRBV29-1 to TRBJ1-1, with the D gene call left open. The nucleotide sequence reads as follows: TGCAGCGTTGAACCCCGGCAGAAGAACACTGAAGCTTTCTTT. Its translation is CSVEPRQKNTEAFF.